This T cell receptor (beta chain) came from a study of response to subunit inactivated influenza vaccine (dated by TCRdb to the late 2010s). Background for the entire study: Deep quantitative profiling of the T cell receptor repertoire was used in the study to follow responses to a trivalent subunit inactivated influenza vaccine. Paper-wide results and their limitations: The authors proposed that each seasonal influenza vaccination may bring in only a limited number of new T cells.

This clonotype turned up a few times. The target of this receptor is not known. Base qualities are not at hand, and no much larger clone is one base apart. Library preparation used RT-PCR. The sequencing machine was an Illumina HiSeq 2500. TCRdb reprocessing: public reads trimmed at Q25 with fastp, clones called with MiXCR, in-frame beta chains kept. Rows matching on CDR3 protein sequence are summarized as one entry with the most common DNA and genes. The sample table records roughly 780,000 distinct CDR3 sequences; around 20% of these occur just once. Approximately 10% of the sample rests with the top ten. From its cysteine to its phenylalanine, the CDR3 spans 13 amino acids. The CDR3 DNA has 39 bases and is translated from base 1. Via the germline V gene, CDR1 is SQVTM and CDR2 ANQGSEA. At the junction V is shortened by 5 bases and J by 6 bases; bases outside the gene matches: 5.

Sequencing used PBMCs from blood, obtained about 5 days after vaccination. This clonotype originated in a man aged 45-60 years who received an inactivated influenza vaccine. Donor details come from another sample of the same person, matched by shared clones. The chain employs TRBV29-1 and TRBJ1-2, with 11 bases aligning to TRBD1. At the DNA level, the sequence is TGCAGCGTTCGGACAGGGGGCTCCGATGGCTACACCTTC. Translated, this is CSVRTGGSDGYTF.